Presented here are 17 T cell receptor beta chains from one specimen sequenced in a study of cytomegalovirus exposure and HLA in healthy donors. In the PCR, 60 Vbeta and 13 Jbeta primers were used. The data were produced by immunoSEQ multiplex PCR, yet TCRdb's version contains in-frame clones alone and is incomplete. The table for this sample gives more than 95,000 clones. The sample consisted of PBMCs. The receptor source for this set is a man aged 25-45 years in good health and CMV-seronegative.

The chain uses TRBV30 and TRBJ2-7; TRBD2 aligns across 8 bases. This CDR3 is 19 amino acids long. The ends lost 3 bases at V and 2 bases at J; junction bases unmatched: 21. The germline CDR1 and CDR2 sequences are GTSNPN and SVGIG (reference sequence). This chain's CDR3 is CAWSGRDYLGRILPYEQYF. The CDR3 DNA reads as TGTGCCTGGAGCGGGAGGGACTACCTGGGACGGATTCTACCCTACGAGCAGTACTTC.

The chain carries TRBV10-3 and TRBJ2-1; D might be TRBD2 (5 bases). The V gene's germline CDR1 is ENHRY and CDR2 SYGVKD. V lost 4 bases, J lost 5 bases, and 9 bases lay in between. The CDR3 is 13 residues long. The CDR3 DNA follows: TGTGCCATCAGTGCCGGGATTAACAATGAGCAGTTCTTC. This sequence encodes CAISAGINNEQFF.

The chain is built from TRBV6-1 and TRBJ2-2; TRBD2 matches at 7 bases. This CDR3 is built from 14 residues. Losses at the gene ends were 5 bases for V and 6 bases for J; bases not matched to a gene: 6. The germline V gene encodes CDR1 MNHNS and CDR2 SASEGT. The CDR3 loop reads CASSHKRDPGELFF. The CDR3 coding sequence is TGTGCCAGCAGTCACAAGCGGGACCCCGGGGAGCTGTTTTTT.

J is TRBJ2-2 and V is TRBV6-5, with 11 bases aligning to TRBD2. Germline V gives CDR1 MNHEY, CDR2 SVGAGI. With 0 bases clipped from V and 6 bases from J, the junction kept 3 bases outside the gene matches. CDR3 length: 16 residues. CDR3 residues: CASSYSPGLAAGELFF. The DNA for the CDR3 is TGTGCCAGCAGTTACTCACCGGGACTAGCGGCCGGGGAGCTGTTTTTT.

The chain has TRBV7-6 and TRBJ2-7; 7 nucleotides agree with TRBD1. The CDR3 sequence is 17 residues long. V was clipped by 5 bases and J by 3 bases; unmatched bases: 16. In germline, CDR1 is SGHVS, CDR2 FNYEAQ. CDR3 bases: TGTGCCAGCAGCCTCGGAAGGGGGCTAGTCTCGGTCTACGAGCAGTACTTC. Its translation: CASSLGRGLVSVYEQYF.

The V and J genes are TRBV5-6 and TRBJ2-7; TRBD1 might be the D (7 bases). The CDR3 has 14 amino acids. V shed 4 bases and J shed 4 bases, with 15 bases lying between them. Germline CDR1 reads SGHDT; CDR2 reads YYEEEE. CDR3 bases: TGTGCCAGCAGCATGGCAGGGGGGCCTTACGAGCAGTACTTC. As protein: CASSMAGGPYEQYF.

CDR3 sequence reads: CASSPRGLAGTDTQYF. The CDR3 DNA is TGTGCCAGCAGTCCGCGGGGACTAGCGGGCACAGATACGCAGTATTTT. The chain joins TRBV28 to TRBJ2-3; 11 bases fit TRBD2. The J segment lost 1 base and the V segment lost 5 bases, leaving 5 bases of the junction unmatched. This CDR3 spans 16 amino acids. Looked up from germline, CDR1 is MDHEN and CDR2 is SYDVKM.

The genes are TRBV6-1 and TRBJ1-1; 8 nucleotides align to TRBD1. CDR3 length equals 12 residues. CDR1 is MNHNS and CDR2 is SASEGT in the germline V gene. J lost 7 bases, V lost 8 bases, and 6 bases had no gene match. The CDR3, as DNA: TGTGCCAGCCCGGGGACAGGTAATGAAGCTTTCTTT. Its translation: CASPGTGNEAFF.

The genes are TRBV4-3 and TRBJ2-3; 8 nucleotides agree with TRBD1. J gave up 3 bases and V 4 bases, and 9 bases lay outside the gene matches. The CDR3 consists of 16 residues. CDR1 and CDR2 (germline): LGHNA, YSLEER. CDR3 sequence reads: CASSLNRGESTDTQYF. CDR3 DNA: TGCGCCAGCAGCCTTAACAGGGGGGAGAGTACAGATACGCAGTATTTT.

This chain connects TRBV10-1 to TRBJ2-7; D remains unclear. The V gene's germline CDR1 is WNHNN and CDR2 SYGVQD (reference sequence). V shed 4 bases and J shed 6 bases, with 13 bases lying between them. The CDR3 extends over 13 amino acids. This CDR3 reads CASSAHVGSEQYF. CDR3 nucleotide sequence: TGCGCCAGCAGTGCCCACGTCGGTTCCGAGCAGTACTTC.

The chain joins TRBV9 to TRBJ2-5; the D gene is possibly TRBD1 (5 bases). Trimming took 0 bases from V and 2 from J, leaving 11 bases between them. The CDR3 spans 15 residues. The germline CDR1 and CDR2 sequences are SGDLS and YYNGEE. Written as DNA, the CDR3 is TGTGCCAGCAGCGTAGCCCCTGACAGTCAAGAGACCCAGTACTTC. Translation: CASSVAPDSQETQYF.

The chain couples TRBV9 to TRBJ1-2; D is possibly TRBD1 (5 bases). V lost 3 bases and J 6 bases, leaving 18 bases between the germline ends. This CDR3 has 15 residues. Germline CDR1 and CDR2: SGDLS and YYNGEE. For the CDR3, the DNA is TGTGCCAGCAGCGGGTACAGGTCCCTGAGAGATGGCTACACCTTC. It codes for CASSGYRSLRDGYTF.

This chain uses TRBV7-9 with TRBJ1-1, with 7 bases fitting TRBD1. Germline V gene lookup returns CDR1 SEHNR and CDR2 FQNEAQ (reference sequence). The length of the CDR3 is 18 residues. V trimming: 0 bases; J trimming: 4 bases; junction bases outside the gene matches: 14. CDR3 protein: CASSLASVTGSPFTEAFF. The CDR3, as DNA: TGTGCCAGCAGCTTAGCCTCCGTGACAGGGTCCCCCTTCACTGAAGCTTTCTTT.

The chain recombines TRBV29-1 with TRBJ1-3; perhaps TRBD1 as D (6 bases). V was shortened by 5 bases and J by 1 base, with 12 bases between the two germline ends. The germline CDR1 and CDR2 sequences are SQVTM and ANQGSEA. There are 14 residues in the CDR3. The CDR3 nucleotides read TGCAGCGTTCTTACAGGGTCTTCTGGAAACACCATATATTTT. Translated: CSVLTGSSGNTIYF.

The chain joins TRBV7-9 to TRBJ2-3; 10 bases are a match to TRBD2. The CDR3 extends over 17 amino acids. From germline, CDR1 is SEHNR and CDR2 FQNEAQ (reference sequence). The J segment lost 4 bases and the V segment lost 5 bases, leaving 12 bases of the junction unmatched. CDR3 sequence reads: CASSHPPSGRVSDTQYF. CDR3 DNA: TGTGCCAGCAGCCACCCCCCCAGCGGGAGGGTCTCAGATACGCAGTATTTT.

The V call is TRBV5-1, the J call TRBJ2-7; 8 bases fit TRBD2. V lost 1 base and J lost 5; bases outside the gene matches: 8. Looked up from germline, CDR1 is SGHRS and CDR2 is YFSETQ. The CDR3 length is 15 residues. Here the CDR3 DNA reads TGCGCCAGCAGCTTGACAGCGGGAGAATCCCACGAGCAGTACTTC. As protein: CASSLTAGESHEQYF.

In the case of this clone: The same CDR3 arises from other DNA sequences in this sample as well. J is TRBJ2-7 and V is TRBV18; TRBD2 is a possible D gene (6 bases). V was shortened by 3 bases and J by 2 bases, with 11 bases between the two germline ends. This CDR3 region has 14 residues. Germline V CDR1 and CDR2: KGHSH, LQKENI. CDR3 loop: CASSPGRRTYEQYF. CDR3 in DNA: TGTGCCAGCTCACCGGGGAGGAGGACCTACGAGCAGTACTTC.